The 19 T cell receptor beta chains below were found in one sample sequenced in a study of control samples from healthy donors and cancer patients (dated by TCRdb to the early 2020s). Receptor amplification or capture employed the immunoSEQ multiplex PCR assay. As stored in TCRdb, this immuneACCESS dataset retains in-frame rearrangements with V and J assigned. A fraction of the clones does not appear; measured against another copy, unresolved V genes explain less than half of the discrepancy, and the remainder lacks a known reason. Recorded for this sample are about 120,000 clones; approximately 92% of them occurred a single time. The ten largest account for less than 0.65% of the sample. The specimen sequenced was PBMCs. Receptor source: a man older than 75 with head and neck cancer.

The genes are TRBV11-2 and TRBJ2-2; no reliable D call. The CDR3 has 13 residues. V was cut by 5 bases and J by 4 bases, with 8 bases left in between. Germline-derived CDR1 and CDR2 are SGHAT and FQNNGV. CDR3 region: CASSRTVTGELFF. The DNA for the CDR3 is TGTGCCAGCAGCCGTACAGTCACCGGGGAGCTGTTTTTT.

As for this clone: Other DNA sequences in the same sample also yield this CDR3. The gene calls are TRBV5-1 and TRBJ1-5; D remains ambiguous. Germline V gene lookup returns CDR1 SGHRS and CDR2 YFSETQ. The CDR3 spans 12 residues. V dropped 0 bases and J dropped 6 bases, with 4 bases sitting between them. The DNA for the CDR3 is TGCGCCAGCAGCTTGGAGGGTCAGCCCCAGCATTTT. Its protein product is CASSLEGQPQHF.

A single count supports this clone. The J gene is TRBJ2-7, the V gene TRBV6-1, with 13 positions matching TRBD2. V lost 4 bases to trimming and J lost 3 bases; unmatched junction nucleotides: 12. The CDR3 is 18 residues long. Germline CDR1 MNHNS, CDR2 SASEGT. This chain's CDR3 is CASSGGGLAGRIYYEQYF. As DNA, the CDR3 is TGTGCCAGCAGTGGCGGGGGACTAGCGGGACGAATCTACTACGAGCAGTACTTC.

The V call is TRBV4-2, the J call TRBJ2-5; a weak D match, TRBD2 (6 bases). This CDR3 is built from 17 residues. The V end lost 4 bases, the J end lost 5 bases, and 23 bases lay between the germline ends. CDR1 is LGHNA, CDR2 YNFKEQ, per germline. CDR3 in DNA: TGTGCCAGCAGCCTCCTACACTCGGGGGAGTTCGGGGAGACCCAGTACTTC. It translates to CASSLLHSGEFGETQYF.

The chain recombines TRBV27 with TRBJ1-6, with D perhaps TRBD1 (6 bases). Germline CDR1 and CDR2: MNHEY and SMNVEV (reference sequence). This CDR3 has 14 amino acids. Deletions cut 1 base from V and 7 bases from J, with 8 bases between. CDR3 sequence: CASSLWQGNSPLHF. The CDR3 DNA reads as TGTGCCAGCAGTTTATGGCAGGGGAATTCACCCCTCCACTTT.

This chain links TRBV3-1 (or the pseudogene TRBV3-2) with TRBJ2-7, with D possibly TRBD2 on 5 matching bases. Germline V gene lookup returns CDR1 LGHDT and CDR2 YNNKEL (reference sequence). The CDR3 covers 11 residues. The V gene lost 4 bases and the J gene lost 4 bases, with 5 bases spanning the gap. CDR3 nucleotide sequence: TGTGCCAGCAGCCGAGGGTACGAGCAGTACTTC. It translates to CASSRGYEQYF.

V gene TRBV19 combines with J gene TRBJ1-1, with 8 nucleotides matching TRBD1. The germline V gene has CDR1 LNHDA and CDR2 SQIVND (reference sequence). J was trimmed by 9 bases and V by 3 bases; bases with no gene match: 15. The CDR3 totals 16 residues. The CDR3 reads CASSIPRTGSPPQAFF. The CDR3 DNA sequence: TGTGCCAGTAGTATCCCTAGGACAGGGTCCCCTCCACAAGCTTTCTTT.

The rearrangement joins TRBV3-1 (or the pseudogene TRBV3-2) to TRBJ1-2; possible D gene TRBD1, 5 bases. The CDR3 consists of 15 residues. CDR1 is LGHDT and CDR2 is YNNKEL in the germline V gene (reference sequence). Trimming pared 1 base from V and 6 bases from J, leaving 15 bases between. CDR3 amino acids: CASSQGWDSVDGYTF. DNA for the CDR3: TGTGCCAGCAGCCAAGGATGGGACTCGGTGGATGGCTACACCTTC.

The chain couples TRBV2 to TRBJ2-3; D is perhaps TRBD1 (6 bases). V lost 10 bases to trimming and J lost 3 bases, with 8 bases between them. The CDR3 has 11 amino acids. Germline-derived CDR1 and CDR2 are SNHLY and FYNNEI. CDR3 coding DNA: TGTGCCACCAGGGGAACAGATACGCAGTATTTT. It translates to CATRGTDTQYF.

V usage is TRBV10-3 and J usage is TRBJ2-5, with TRBD2 matching over 7 bases. The CDR3 contains 13 residues. V was pared by 4 bases and J by 9 bases, with 8 bases of the junction left unmatched. Germline assignment: CDR1 ENHRY and CDR2 SYGVKD. CDR3 bases: TGTGCCATCAGTGCACGGGCGGGAGTACCCCAGTACTTC. Amino acids: CAISARAGVPQYF.

The chain couples TRBV30 to TRBJ1-2; the match to TRBD1 covers 7 bases. The CDR3 consists of 13 residues. Trimming at V came to 4 bases and at J to 4 bases, leaving 6 bases not matched to a gene. Germline V lookup: CDR1 GTSNPN, CDR2 SVGIG (reference sequence). The chain's CDR3 is CAWNRQGFYGYTF. In nucleotides, the CDR3 is TGTGCCTGGAATCGACAGGGATTCTATGGCTACACCTTC.

This chain links TRBV6-5 with TRBJ2-6; D unclear. The germline CDR1 and CDR2 sequences are MNHEY and SVGAGI. The V end was cut by 2 bases, the J end by 0 bases, with 5 bases between. The CDR3 loop spans 15 amino acids. CDR3 bases: TGTGCCAGCAGTTACCGAGTCTCTGGGGCCAACGTCCTGACTTTC. It translates to CASSYRVSGANVLTF.

The chain combines TRBV29-1 with TRBJ2-7, with TRBD2 matching over 8 bases. The CDR3 consists of 11 residues. Germline CDR1 is SQVTM and CDR2 is ANQGSEA. The V segment lost 7 bases and the J segment 3 bases; nucleotides outside the gene matches: 2. This CDR3 is CSATSGYEQYF. Written as DNA, the CDR3 is TGCAGCGCCACTAGCGGCTACGAGCAGTACTTC.

Only one count was recorded for this clone. The chain employs TRBV6-1 and TRBJ2-1; maybe TRBD2 (6 bases). The V gene lost 4 bases and the J gene lost 7 bases, with 23 bases spanning the gap. Germline CDR1 and CDR2: MNHNS and SASEGT. This CDR3 has 17 amino acids. CDR3 sequence (DNA): TGTGCCAGCAGTGCAAACCTCGGGACTCCAATTCGGAATGAGCAGTTCTTC. Its translation: CASSANLGTPIRNEQFF.

The chain has TRBV3-1 (or the pseudogene TRBV3-2) and TRBJ1-4; D is unresolved. There are 14 residues in the CDR3. The V gene lost 3 bases and the J gene lost 7 bases, with 12 bases spanning the gap. The germline gives CDR1 LGHDT, CDR2 YNNKEL (reference sequence). CDR3 nucleotide sequence: TGTGCCAGCAGCCATTTGGACGTGGTTGAAAAACTGTTTTTT. Translation: CASSHLDVVEKLFF.

The count of this clone is one. This chain links TRBV7-6 with TRBJ2-6; D ambiguous. CDR3 length: 13 amino acids. The germline CDR1 and CDR2 sequences are SGHVS and FNYEAQ. V was shortened by 0 bases and J by 3 bases, with 0 bases between the two germline ends. CDR3: CASSLAGANVLTF. CDR3 sequence (DNA): TGTGCCAGCAGCTTAGCTGGGGCCAACGTCCTGACTTTC.

The V call is TRBV11-2, the J call TRBJ2-4; D is unresolved. CDR3 length: 18 residues. CDR1 and CDR2 (germline): SGHAT, FQNNGV. V was pared by 4 bases and J by 1 base, with 20 bases between. CDR3 protein: CASSSTWTSTEAKNIQYF. The CDR3 coding sequence is TGTGCCAGCAGCTCTACTTGGACCTCCACAGAGGCCAAAAACATTCAGTACTTC.

The sample holds one count of this clone. The DNA for the CDR3 is TGTGCCATCAGTGAGCTGGCAGGGGGAACGGGAAACACCATATATTTT. Amino acids: CAISELAGGTGNTIYF. The gene calls are TRBV10-3 and TRBJ1-3; 7 bases map to TRBD1. The CDR3 spans 16 residues. Germline V gene data show CDR1 as ENHRY and CDR2 as SYGVKD. V dropped 2 bases and J dropped 4; count of bases not matched to a gene: 8.

This sequence joins TRBV30 and TRBJ1-3; a possible D gene is TRBD1 (5 bases). Trimming pared 2 bases from V and 0 bases from J, leaving 14 bases between. Looked up from germline, CDR1 is GTSNPN and CDR2 is SVGIG (reference sequence). This CDR3 region has 16 residues. CDR3 residues: CAWSSGDPRSGNTIYF. DNA of the CDR3: TGTGCCTGGAGTAGCGGGGACCCACGCTCTGGAAACACCATATATTTT.